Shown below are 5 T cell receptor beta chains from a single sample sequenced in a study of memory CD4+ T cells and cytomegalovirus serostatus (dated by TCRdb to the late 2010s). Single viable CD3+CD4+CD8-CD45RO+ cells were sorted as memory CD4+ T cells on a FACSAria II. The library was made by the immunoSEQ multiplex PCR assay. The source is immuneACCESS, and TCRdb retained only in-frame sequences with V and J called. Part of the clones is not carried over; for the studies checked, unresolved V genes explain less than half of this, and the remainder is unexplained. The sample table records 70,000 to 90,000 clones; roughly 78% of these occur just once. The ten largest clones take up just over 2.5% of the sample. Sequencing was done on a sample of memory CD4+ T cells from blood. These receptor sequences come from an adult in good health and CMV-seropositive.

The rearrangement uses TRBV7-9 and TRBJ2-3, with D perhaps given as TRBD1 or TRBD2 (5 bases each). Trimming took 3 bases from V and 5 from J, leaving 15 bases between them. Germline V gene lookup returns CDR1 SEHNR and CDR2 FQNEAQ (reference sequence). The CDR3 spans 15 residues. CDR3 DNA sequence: TGTGCCAGCAGCTTTTGGACCACTGGGGGAGATACGCAGTATTTT. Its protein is CASSFWTTGGDTQYF.

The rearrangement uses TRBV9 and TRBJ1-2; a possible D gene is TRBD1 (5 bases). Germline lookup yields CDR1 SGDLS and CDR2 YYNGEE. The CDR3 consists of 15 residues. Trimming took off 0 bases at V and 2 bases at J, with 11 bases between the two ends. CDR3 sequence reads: CASSVEGTLNYGYTF. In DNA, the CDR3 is TGTGCCAGCAGCGTAGAGGGGACCCTCAACTATGGCTACACCTTC. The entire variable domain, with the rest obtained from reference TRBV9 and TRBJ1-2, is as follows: DSGVTQTPKHLITATGQRVTLRCSPRSGDLSVYWYQQSLDQGLQFLIQYYNGEERAKGNILERFSAQQFPDLHSELNLSSLELGDSALYFCASSVEGTLNYGYTFGSGTRLTVV.

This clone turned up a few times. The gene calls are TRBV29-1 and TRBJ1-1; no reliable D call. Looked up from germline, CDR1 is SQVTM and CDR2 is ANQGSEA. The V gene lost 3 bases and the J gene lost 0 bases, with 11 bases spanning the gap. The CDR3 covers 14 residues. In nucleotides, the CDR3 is TGCAGCGTTGAGGCGGGAATCATGAACACTGAAGCTTTCTTT. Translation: CSVEAGIMNTEAFF.

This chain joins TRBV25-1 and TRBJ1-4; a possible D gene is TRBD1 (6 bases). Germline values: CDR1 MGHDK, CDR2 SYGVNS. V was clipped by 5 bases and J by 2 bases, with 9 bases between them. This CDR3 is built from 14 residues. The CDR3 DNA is TGTGCCAGCAGTCTGCAGGGGACTAATGAAAAACTGTTTTTT. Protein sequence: CASSLQGTNEKLFF.

CDR3 sequence (DNA): TGCAGCGTTGCGCCAACCACAGATACGCAGTATTTT. Its protein is CSVAPTTDTQYF. V and J are TRBV29-1 and TRBJ2-3; D is unresolved. The length of the CDR3 is 12 residues. V gave up 4 bases and J gave up 2 bases, with 7 bases separating them. Germline V gives CDR1 SQVTM, CDR2 ANQGSEA.